This is a list of T cell receptor beta chains from one sample in a study of T cells in Graves' hyperthyroidism and ophthalmopathy. Via MiXCR, TCRdb re-called the multiplex PCR reads, giving one row per CDR3 protein. Among some 400,000 distinct CDR3 sequences listed, 19% were seen once. Sequenced input: blood. The receptors derive from a woman younger than 35 with Graves' hyperthyroidism. Both conserved end residues are trimmed from each CDR3.

J: TRBJ2-2; V: TRBV2; CDR3: ASRARLPTGELF
J: TRBJ2-7; V: TRBV28; CDR3: ASSLFGTGNSYEQY
J: TRBJ2-7; V: TRBV5-1; CDR3: ASSLLAGGLYEQY
J: TRBJ2-7; V: TRBV2; CDR3: ASGVREQY
J: TRBJ2-5; V: TRBV11-2; CDR3: ASSPGAGFGETQY
J: TRBJ2-5; V: TRBV5-4; CDR3: ASSLPAAGRGTQY
J: TRBJ1-1; V: TRBV18; CDR3: ASSLYGQGNTEAF
J: TRBJ1-1; V: TRBV20-1; CDR3: SANPGQETEAF
J: TRBJ1-1; V: TRBV12-3/TRBV12-4; CDR3: ASRPAGWGNTEAF
J: TRBJ1-5; V: TRBV28; CDR3: ASRKLGGRDNQPQH
J: TRBJ2-7; V: TRBV19; CDR3: ASSVDRGGNEQY
J: TRBJ2-5; V: TRBV12-3/TRBV12-4; CDR3: ASSLGGGAETQY
J: TRBJ1-1; V: TRBV2; CDR3: ASSEQGPNTEAF
J: TRBJ1-2; V: TRBV24-1; CDR3: ATSDGQGKGYT
J: TRBJ2-7; V: TRBV20-1; CDR3: SAGTSGEQY
J: TRBJ2-7; V: TRBV2; CDR3: ATGRGYEQY
J: TRBJ1-3; V: TRBV27; CDR3: ASSSLRQGGGNTIY
J: TRBJ2-7; V: TRBV19; CDR3: ASSMLKTSSSYEQY
J: TRBJ1-2; V: TRBV19; CDR3: ASSIGQTGYT
J: TRBJ1-3; V: TRBV12-3/TRBV12-4; CDR3: ASSLGHGNTIY
J: TRBJ1-5; V: TRBV12-3/TRBV12-4; CDR3: ASSYGWGNQPQH
J: TRBJ1-5; V: TRBV5-1; CDR3: ASSLGGELNQPQH
J: TRBJ1-1; V: TRBV27; CDR3: ASRQGYTEAF
J: TRBJ1-1; V: TRBV29-1; CDR3: SAWGTEAF
J: TRBJ2-7; V: TRBV20-1; CDR3: SATREPQSGEQY
J: TRBJ1-2; V: TRBV10-3; CDR3: ASGQGSDYGYT
J: TRBJ1-5; V: TRBV30; CDR3: AWSPGQESQPQH
J: TRBJ1-1; V: TRBV2; CDR3: ASSDEGWGTEAF
J: TRBJ1-2; V: TRBV6-1; CDR3: ASRTDRGRFDYGYT
J: TRBJ1-2; V: TRBV12-3/TRBV12-4; CDR3: ASLQGANYGYT
J: TRBJ1-2; V: TRBV5-1; CDR3: ASSPRTGGYGYT
J: TRBJ2-5; V: TRBV6-2/TRBV6-3; CDR3: ASSYGRLAGVETQY
J: TRBJ2-7; V: TRBV4-1; CDR3: ASSQGRGLRDRVYEQY
J: TRBJ2-5; V: TRBV13; CDR3: ASSLLGSQGEGDQETQY
J: TRBJ1-1; V: TRBV27; CDR3: ASSPGGLLNTEAF
J: TRBJ2-5; V: TRBV20-1; CDR3: SARSGQGQETQY
J: TRBJ2-5; V: TRBV4-1; CDR3: ASSQLAGGGTQY
J: TRBJ2-2; V: TRBV6-1; CDR3: ASTRDSLVTGELF
J: TRBJ1-2; V: TRBV18; CDR3: ASSRRVDYGYT
J: TRBJ1-5; V: TRBV12-3/TRBV12-4; CDR3: ASSLLTEPQH
J: TRBJ1-2; V: TRBV5-1; CDR3: ASSSGGPGASENNYGYT
J: TRBJ2-5; V: TRBV7-2; CDR3: ASSPRVRETKY
J: TRBJ1-5; V: TRBV6-5; CDR3: ASSYEENQPQH
J: TRBJ2-5; V: TRBV5-1; CDR3: ASSSPGPMTETQY
J: TRBJ2-7; V: TRBV4-1; CDR3: ASSQDIQGRDEQY
J: TRBJ1-5; V: TRBV3-1; CDR3: ASSQAGFPEGPQH
J: TRBJ1-3; V: TRBV4-1; CDR3: ASSQDNFHSGNTIY
J: TRBJ1-5; V: TRBV28; CDR3: ASTIGREYQPQH
J: TRBJ1-1; V: TRBV12-3/TRBV12-4; CDR3: ASRTGIMNTEAF
J: TRBJ1-1; V: TRBV10-2; CDR3: ASSESVRNTEAF
J: TRBJ2-7; V: TRBV4-2; CDR3: ASSQDPGDSSYEQY